This passage covers 23 T cell receptor beta chains from one sample sequenced in a study of blood T cell repertoires in COVID-19. Data came from immunoSEQ multiplex PCR; TCRdb stores just in-frame clones and leaves some out. Among approximately 53,000 clones listed, 85% to 90% were seen once. The sample was peripheral blood. These receptors were obtained from a human donor in a cohort sampled during active COVID-19.

The chain carries TRBV18 and TRBJ1-2; D perhaps matches TRBD1 (6 bases). Looked up from germline, CDR1 is KGHSH and CDR2 is LQKENI. CDR3 length equals 13 residues. The germline V and J ends were trimmed by 2 bases and 3 bases, with 7 bases remaining between them. CDR3 nucleotide sequence: TGTGCCAGCTCACCAGAGGGGGACTATGGCTACACCTTC. Protein sequence: CASSPEGDYGYTF.

The rearrangement uses TRBV6-2 or TRBV6-3 and TRBJ2-7; the match to TRBD2 covers 12 bases. The V segment lost 6 bases and the J segment 4 bases; nucleotides outside the gene matches: 7. The germline V gene encodes CDR1 MNHEY and CDR2 SVGEGT. The CDR3 totals 15 residues. CDR3 bases: TGTGCCAGCAGCCGGACTAGCGGGACGGCATACGAGCAGTACGTC. It is translated as CASSRTSGTAYEQYV.

This clone came up once. The rearrangement uses TRBV5-1 and TRBJ1-2, with a possible D match to TRBD1 (6 bases). CDR3 length equals 13 residues. V was clipped by 4 bases and J by 8 bases, with 15 bases between them. The germline V gene encodes CDR1 SGHRS and CDR2 YFSETQ. The CDR3 DNA sequence: TGCGCCAGCAGCCTATCCCCAGGGGAAGGCTACACCTTC. Protein product: CASSLSPGEGYTF.

CDR3 residues: CASSPRAGGYNNEQFF. DNA for the CDR3: TGTGCCAGCTCGCCCAGGGCGGGAGGATATAACAATGAGCAGTTCTTC. V gene TRBV19 combines with J gene TRBJ2-1; 8 nucleotides line up with TRBD2. The CDR3 consists of 16 residues. V shed 9 bases, J shed 5 bases, and the junction held 15 bases outside the gene matches. Germline CDR1 and CDR2: LNHDA and SQIVND (reference sequence).

This chain connects TRBV24-1 to TRBJ2-3; 9 bases are shared with TRBD1. This CDR3 has 16 residues. Unmatched junction bases numbered 4, after V lost 3 bases and J lost 1 base. Per the germline V gene, CDR1 is KGHDR and CDR2 is SFDVKD. CDR3 protein: CATSDGTGLGTDTQYF. Written as DNA, the CDR3 is TGTGCCACCAGTGATGGGACAGGGCTGGGCACAGATACGCAGTATTTT.

The J gene is TRBJ2-1, the V gene TRBV11-3; 8 bases align to TRBD1. After removal of 4 bases from V and 2 bases from J, the junction contained 10 bases not matched to a gene. Germline V gene lookup returns CDR1 SGHNT and CDR2 YENEEA. The CDR3 has 17 amino acids. CDR3: CASSSPEGQAAYNEQFF. The CDR3 DNA follows: TGTGCCAGCAGCTCTCCAGAGGGACAGGCGGCCTACAATGAGCAGTTCTTC.

This chain uses TRBV19 with TRBJ2-5; 8 bases match TRBD1. Germline CDR1 and CDR2: LNHDA and SQIVND (reference sequence). The V and J ends lost 3 bases and 4 bases, in that order; junction bases with no gene match: 10. The CDR3 is 16 residues long. The CDR3 region is CASSIATGGQGETQYF. CDR3 sequence (DNA): TGTGCCAGTAGTATCGCAACAGGGGGACAAGGAGAGACCCAGTACTTC.

The J gene is TRBJ2-1, the V gene TRBV11-2, with 14 bases aligning to TRBD2. The V and J ends lost 5 bases and 7 bases, in that order; junction bases with no gene match: 13. The CDR3 contains 18 residues. Germline CDR1 and CDR2: SGHAT and FQNNGV. The CDR3: CASSAHRPTSGRANEQFF. The CDR3 nucleotides read TGTGCCAGCAGCGCCCACAGGCCGACTAGCGGGAGGGCAAATGAGCAGTTCTTC.

V and J are TRBV5-1 and TRBJ2-2; 9 nucleotides agree with TRBD2. The germline V gene has CDR1 SGHRS and CDR2 YFSETQ. V was pared by 0 bases and J by 4 bases, with 7 bases of the junction left unmatched. This CDR3 has 17 amino acids. The DNA for the CDR3 is TGCGCCAGCAGCTTGGCCGCTAGCGGGGAAACCACCGGGGAGCTGTTTTTT. Protein: CASSLAASGETTGELFF.

The V call is TRBV18, the J call TRBJ2-3; D is unclear. The CDR3 is made up of 14 amino acids. Trimming left V 2 bases short and J 0 bases short, with 6 bases between. The germline CDR1 and CDR2 sequences are KGHSH and LQKENI. Written as DNA, the CDR3 is TGTGCCAGCTCACCAGGAGACAGCACAGATACGCAGTATTTT. It translates to CASSPGDSTDTQYF.

The chain joins TRBV30 to TRBJ1-2, with D possibly matching TRBD1 (5 bases). V lost 1 base and J 4 bases, leaving 13 bases between the germline ends. This CDR3 has 14 amino acids. Per the germline V gene, CDR1 is GTSNPN and CDR2 is SVGIG (reference sequence). The CDR3 loop is CAWSASGFSYGYTF. CDR3 nucleotides: TGTGCCTGGAGTGCATCAGGGTTTAGCTATGGCTACACCTTC.

V usage is TRBV20-1 and J usage is TRBJ2-1, with D perhaps TRBD1 (6 bases). Germline V gene data show CDR1 as DFQATT and CDR2 as SNEGSKA (reference sequence). V was pared by 3 bases and J by 4 bases, with 16 bases between. This CDR3 has 15 residues. CDR3 sequence reads: CSASQSGTLYNEQFF. DNA of the CDR3: TGCAGTGCTAGTCAATCCGGGACACTTTACAATGAGCAGTTCTTC.

V usage is TRBV5-1 and J usage is TRBJ2-5, with TRBD2 matching 8 bases. The length of the CDR3 is 15 residues. Trimming removed 2 bases from V and 4 bases from J; junction bases left unmatched: 7. The germline CDR1 and CDR2 sequences are SGHRS and YFSETQ. DNA for the CDR3: TGCGCCAGCAGCTTCCCGGGGGGGACCGCAGAGACCCAGTACTTC. Residues: CASSFPGGTAETQYF.

This sequence joins TRBV19 and TRBJ2-1; 12 bases agree with TRBD2. V trimming: 7 bases; J trimming: 0 bases; junction bases outside the gene matches: 7. Germline-derived CDR1 and CDR2 are LNHDA and SQIVND (reference sequence). The CDR3 covers 17 residues. Here the CDR3 reads CASTYTSGGSSYNEQFF. DNA of the CDR3: TGTGCCAGTACATACACTAGCGGGGGGAGCTCCTACAATGAGCAGTTCTTC.

The J gene is TRBJ1-3, the V gene TRBV23-1; D gene unclear. Being an ORF, TRBV23-1 has a function that is uncertain. V was pared by 2 bases and J by 4 bases, with 15 bases between. There are 16 residues in the CDR3. This CDR3 reads CASSQPGGPRGNTIYF. The CDR3 DNA sequence: TGCGCCAGCAGTCAACCCGGAGGACCTAGGGGAAACACCATATATTTT.

This chain joins TRBV19 and TRBJ2-5, with 11 nucleotides matching TRBD1. With V trimmed by 6 bases and J by 2 bases, 8 bases remained unmatched. This CDR3 comprises 16 residues. Germline V CDR1 and CDR2: LNHDA, SQIVND (reference sequence). The CDR3 region is CASRPLGTGGQETQYF. The DNA for the CDR3 is TGTGCCAGTAGACCTTTAGGGACAGGGGGACAAGAGACCCAGTACTTC.

The chain has TRBV11-2 and TRBJ2-3; the match to TRBD1 covers 11 bases. The CDR3 contains 15 residues. The ends lost 5 bases at V and 3 bases at J; junction bases unmatched: 4. Germline lookup yields CDR1 SGHAT and CDR2 FQNNGV. The CDR3 region has the DNA TGTGCCAGCAGCCCCGGGACAGGGGGGACAGATACGCAGTATTTT. Translation: CASSPGTGGTDTQYF.

The chain combines TRBV3-1 (or the pseudogene TRBV3-2) with TRBJ1-6, with D unclear. Germline CDR1 LGHDT, CDR2 YNNKEL (reference sequence). This CDR3 has 17 amino acids. Trimming left V 3 bases short and J 0 bases short, with 12 bases between. The CDR3 is CASSQSGSSSYNSPLHF. The CDR3 nucleotides are TGTGCCAGCAGCCAGAGTGGTAGTAGCTCCTATAATTCACCCCTCCACTTT.

The chain recombines TRBV6-5 with TRBJ1-1, with D possibly TRBD1 on 6 matching bases. Trimming stripped 7 bases from V and 11 bases from J, with 20 bases between. Germline assignment: CDR1 MNHEY and CDR2 SVGAGI. The CDR3 spans 13 residues. CDR3 nucleotide sequence: TGTGCCAGCACTCCCAGCCAGGGGAGTTCCGCTTTCTTT. It translates to CASTPSQGSSAFF.

The CDR3 DNA is TGTGCCAGCCCGGAGAGGGACTTAAGGGGAGTAGGCACCGGGGAGCTGTTTTTT. It is translated as CASPERDLRGVGTGELFF. The V and J genes are TRBV7-9 and TRBJ2-2, with a possible D match to TRBD2 (6 bases). Trimming left V 8 bases short and J 4 bases short, with 26 bases between. The germline V gene has CDR1 SEHNR and CDR2 FQNEAQ (reference sequence). The CDR3 runs 18 residues.

The J gene is TRBJ1-6, the V gene TRBV7-2; unclear D gene. This CDR3 contains 15 residues. The V and J ends lost 5 bases and 2 bases respectively, with 10 bases between them. CDR1 SGHTA and CDR2 FQGNSA come from the germline V gene. The CDR3 DNA reads TGTGCCAGCAGCCCGACGAGGACCTATAATTCACCCCTCCACTTT. This codes for CASSPTRTYNSPLHF.

This clone was counted a single time. The chain is built from TRBV19 and TRBJ2-7; TRBD1 might be the D (5 bases). The germline CDR1 and CDR2 sequences are LNHDA and SQIVND (reference sequence). Trimming removed 3 bases from V and 5 bases from J, with 8 bases in between. There are 12 residues in the CDR3. The CDR3: CASSMIQDEQYF. The CDR3, as DNA: TGTGCCAGTAGTATGATACAGGACGAGCAGTACTTC.

The V call is TRBV2, the J call TRBJ1-1, with a weak D call TRBD1 (5 bases). CDR3 size: 15 residues. V was pared by 6 bases and J by 4 bases, with 18 bases between. Germline CDR1 is SNHLY and CDR2 is FYNNEI. The CDR3 region has the DNA TGTGCCAGCAGGGACTTTGGCGGGGGGAGCACTGAAGCTTTCTTT. This encodes CASRDFGGGSTEAFF.